A single sample gave rise to the 19 T cell receptor beta chains below, sequenced in a study of T cells in Graves' hyperthyroidism and ophthalmopathy. The source material, RNA transcripts, was used to amplify TCR beta CDR3 regions. Researchers ran a first-round RT-PCR on the TCR CDR3 using the HTBI primer set. Using its own MiXCR run on the multiplex PCR reads, TCRdb lists one record per CDR3 protein. The sample carries roughly 700,000 distinct CDR3 sequences, around 40% recorded once. Specimen: blood. The source is a woman aged 40 to 49 with Graves' hyperthyroidism.

The chain employs TRBV14 and TRBJ2-7, with 8 nucleotides matching TRBD1. Unmatched junction bases numbered 16, after V lost 5 bases and J lost 1 base. CDR3 length equals 18 residues. Germline loops: CDR1 SGHDN, CDR2 FVKESK. The CDR3 DNA reads as TGTGCCAGCAGCAGAGGTCTATTTCGGACAGGGAGATCCTACGAGCAGTACTTC. Its protein is CASSRGLFRTGRSYEQYF.

The chain carries TRBV7-2 and TRBJ1-2, with D uncertain. The ends were cut back, 1 base at V and 8 bases at J, with 14 bases in the middle. The CDR3 extends over 14 amino acids. Germline V gene data show CDR1 as SGHTA and CDR2 as FQGNSA. The CDR3 loop reads CASSLVAGLEGYTF. As DNA, the CDR3 is TGTGCCAGCAGCTTAGTGGCCGGGTTGGAGGGCTACACCTTC.

The chain employs TRBV10-3 and TRBJ2-7, with D maybe TRBD2 (5 bases). The germline V and J ends were trimmed by 7 bases and 7 bases, with 17 bases remaining between them. Germline V CDR1 and CDR2: ENHRY, SYGVKD. The CDR3 spans 13 residues. CDR3 protein: CAIIGEGYNEQYF. CDR3 DNA sequence: TGTGCCATCATCGGGGAAGGTTACAATGAGCAGTACTTC.

As to this clonotype: A read error may explain this, as a much larger clone is one base away. The V and J genes are TRBV7-2 and TRBJ2-5; 16 positions match TRBD2. CDR3 length: 19 amino acids. Germline V gene data show CDR1 as SGHTA and CDR2 as FQGNSA. Written as DNA, the CDR3 is TGTGTCAGCAGTCGCCGTCCGGGACTAGCGGGGGGGAAGGAAGAGACCCAGTACTTC. This sequence encodes CVSSRRPGLAGGKEETQYF.

The CDR3 here is CAISDPGTLGPQHF. In nucleotides, the CDR3 is TGTGCCATCAGTGATCCCGGGACGTTAGGGCCCCAGCATTTT. V gene TRBV10-3 combines with J gene TRBJ1-5, with a possible D match to TRBD1 (5 bases). Germline CDR1 ENHRY, CDR2 SYGVKD. V was trimmed by 3 bases and J by 9 bases, leaving 15 bases between them. The CDR3 totals 14 residues.

This clonotype was detected ten times or more. The CDR3 DNA reads TGTGCCAGCAGCTTAGGACAGGGGGGAGAAAAACTGTTTTTT. Its protein product is CASSLGQGGEKLFF. The chain links TRBV7-2 to TRBJ1-4, with TRBD1 identical over 9 bases. This CDR3 has 14 amino acids. Germline CDR1 SGHTA, CDR2 FQGNSA. V trimming: 1 base; J trimming: 8 bases; junction bases outside the gene matches: 2.

With respect to this clonotype: A single base separates this from a much larger clone, so it may be a read error. The V and J genes are TRBV19 and TRBJ1-5; 7 nucleotides match TRBD1. V was clipped by 6 bases and J by 3 bases; unmatched bases: 11. Germline CDR1 reads LNHDA; CDR2 reads SQIVND (reference sequence). The CDR3 has 16 amino acids. The CDR3 region is CASSIPATGDNQPQHF. CDR3 nucleotide sequence: TGTGCCAGTAGCATCCCGGCCACAGGGGACAATCAGCCCCAGCATTTT.

This chain connects TRBV6-5 to TRBJ1-5; weak D call: TRBD1 (5 bases). The germline V gene encodes CDR1 MNHEY and CDR2 SVGAGI. Deletions cut 4 bases from V and 7 bases from J, with 17 bases between. This CDR3 is 15 amino acids long. Written as DNA, the CDR3 is TGTGCCAGCAGTTTATTTCGGGGGTACGGCCAGCCCCAGCATTTT. Translated: CASSLFRGYGQPQHF.

This clonotype appeared once. This likely comes from a read error, as the CDR3 has no conserved phenylalanine or tryptophan at its end. Because the CDR3's place on the DNA is in doubt, the DNA is left out and the CDR3 is given as listed by TCRdb. The chain is built from TRBV2 and TRBJ1-3. Per the germline V gene, CDR1 is SNHLY and CDR2 is FYNNEI. The CDR3 is made up of 8 amino acids, end residues included. The CDR3 here is CASSEIML.

Remarks on this clonotype: Its ends do not fully match the called genes, so a read error is possible. The chain employs TRBV9 and TRBJ2-7; D uncertain. This CDR3 comprises 14 residues. In germline, CDR1 is SGDLS, CDR2 YYNGEE. This chain's CDR3 is CASSPREDHYEPYF. Here the CDR3 DNA reads TGTGCCAGCAGCCCCCGCGAAGATCACTACGAGCCGTACTTC.

This rearrangement joins TRBV2 to TRBJ2-5; D might be TRBD1 or TRBD2, each matching 5 bases. V was pared by 5 bases and J by 9 bases, with 19 bases between. Germline loops: CDR1 SNHLY, CDR2 FYNNEI. This CDR3 has 14 amino acids. CDR3 DNA: TGTGCCAGCAGTTGGGACGTAAACAATCAGCCCCAGTACTTC. Translation gives CASSWDVNNQPQYF.

The chain uses TRBV12-3 or TRBV12-4 and TRBJ2-3; no clear D. Trimming pared 5 bases from V and 4 bases from J, leaving 16 bases between. The CDR3 sequence is 15 residues long. The CDR3 reads CASSLRFRDPDTQYF. In nucleotides, the CDR3 is TGTGCCAGCAGTCTACGGTTCCGTGACCCAGATACGCAGTATTTT.

A remark on this clonotype: Its ends do not fully match the called genes, so a read error is possible. The rearrangement uses TRBV7-8 and TRBJ1-4, with D maybe TRBD1 (6 bases). The CDR3 contains 16 residues. From germline, CDR1 is SGHVS and CDR2 FQNEAQ. This CDR3 is CTSSQDGDIRYEKLFF. CDR3 bases: TGCACCAGCAGCCAAGATGGGGACATCCGTTATGAAAAACTGTTTTTT. The full variable domain, rest sourced from reference TRBV7-8 and TRBJ1-4, is GAGVSQSPRYKVAKRGQDVALRCDPISGHVSLFWYQQALGQGPEFLTYFQNEAQLDKSGLPSDRFFAERPEGSVSTLKIQRTQQEDSAVYLCTSSQDGDIRYEKLFFGSGTQLSVL.

In its sample, this clonotype was seen many times. The chain recombines TRBV20-1 with TRBJ2-2; D is undetermined. The ends were cut back, 0 bases at V and 1 base at J, with 3 bases in the middle. The CDR3 has 13 amino acids. From germline, CDR1 is DFQATT and CDR2 SNEGSKA (reference sequence). In DNA form, the CDR3 reads TGCAGTGCTAGAGATCTGAACACCGGGGAGCTGTTTTTT. Its protein is CSARDLNTGELFF.

This clonotype has a count of ten or more. CDR3 protein: CASSQGQGRHEQYF. CDR3 bases: TGTGCCAGCAGCCAAGGACAGGGGCGTCACGAGCAGTACTTC. The rearrangement links TRBV7-6 to TRBJ2-7; 9 bases map to TRBD1. Germline CDR1 SGHVS, CDR2 FNYEAQ. V lost 5 bases to trimming and J lost 5 bases; unmatched junction nucleotides: 7. The CDR3 has 14 amino acids.

This clonotype has just a few counts. A much bigger clone sits one base away, suggesting this may be a read error. This sequence joins TRBV20-1 and TRBJ1-2, with 9 bases that match TRBD1. Germline V CDR1 and CDR2: DFQATT, SNEGSKA (reference sequence). The CDR3 spans 12 residues. The CDR3 nucleotides read TGCAGTGCGCCGACAGGGGGTTATGGCCACACCTTC. Residues: CSAPTGGYGHTF.

This clonotype occurred a few times. V and J are TRBV7-6 and TRBJ1-6; D remains ambiguous. Germline-derived CDR1 and CDR2 are SGHVS and FNYEAQ. The CDR3 sequence is 15 residues long. V was clipped by 6 bases and J by 0 bases, with 9 bases between them. The CDR3 reads CASSFKSSYNSPLHF. The CDR3 nucleotides read TGTGCCAGCAGTTTCAAAAGCTCCTATAATTCACCCCTCCACTTT. Looking up the rest from reference TRBV7-6 and TRBJ1-6 gives the full variable domain: GAGVSQSPRYKVTKRGQDVALRCDPISGHVSLYWYRQALGQGPEFLTYFNYEAQQDKSGLPNDRFSAERPEGSISTLTIQRTEQRDSAMYRCASSFKSSYNSPLHFGNGTRLTVT.

This clonotype was detected ten times or more. This chain joins TRBV20-1 and TRBJ1-2; D not resolved. Germline CDR1 DFQATT, CDR2 SNEGSKA (reference sequence). The CDR3 runs 11 residues. The DNA of the CDR3 is TGCAGGCACGGCCTCCGCTTCGGCTACACCTTC. Translated: CRHGLRFGYTF.

This clonotype occurred a few times. V is TRBV20-1 and J is TRBJ2-2, with D unresolved. V lost 5 bases and J 4 bases, leaving 8 bases between the germline ends. Germline V gene data show CDR1 as DFQATT and CDR2 as SNEGSKA (reference sequence). The CDR3 is 12 amino acids. In nucleotides, the CDR3 is TGCAGTGCTCGAACGGGCACCGGGGAGCTGTTTTTT. Encoded protein: CSARTGTGELFF.